This T cell receptor beta chain was sequenced for a study of beta chain features in type 1 diabetes. Study-level information: Age, gender and cell yields were alike across patients and healthy donors. Examined across all samples were around 110 million sorted cells. The study's findings and limits: PCR might favor shorter templates, equally in patients and controls. Shortening that was moderate but significant affected the TCRB CDR3s of Type 1 diabetes patients in all four CD4+ subsets.

On this clone itself: Antigen: not known.

V shed 4 bases and J shed 3 bases, with 13 bases lying between them. The length of the CDR3 is 15 residues. CDR1 is SGHRS, CDR2 YFSETQ, per germline. Over 95% purity was reached by all sorted populations. As every portion of the isolated RNA was reverse transcribed, the sequencing read expressed TCRB transcripts. The data were produced by immunoSEQ multiplex PCR, yet TCRdb's version contains in-frame clones alone and is incomplete. Counted here are about 390,000 clones, over 8.5% occurring once; the ten biggest clones make up roughly 0.6%. The sequencing sample was made of central memory CD4+ T cells from blood. The rearrangement links TRBV5-1 to TRBJ2-2, with D possibly matching TRBD2 (5 bases). This clonotype was sampled from a young man with type 1 diabetes. The CDR3 reads CASSPLSAYTGELFF. The CDR3 nucleotides read TGCGCCAGCAGCCCCCTTAGCGCTTACACCGGGGAGCTGTTTTTT.